This TCR beta chain was documented in a study of cytomegalovirus exposure and HLA in healthy donors. Study-level results: Among donors in an Asian-associated ancestry cluster, a later analysis reportedly found fewer N-insertions than the roughly 610-donor mean. Productive rates of about 87% or about 30% were seen for most TCR beta V segments in an earlier analysis.

Primers included in the PCR were 60 Vbeta and 13 Jbeta primers. Data came from immunoSEQ multiplex PCR; TCRdb stores just in-frame clones and leaves some out. Here the sample spans approximately 150,000 clones, 60% to 85% being singletons. This clone was seen only a few times. Its antigen is not identified. Other nucleotide sequences from this sample produce the same CDR3. The CDR3 contains 12 residues. Germline V gene data show CDR1 as SGHNT and CDR2 as YYREEE (reference sequence). V was trimmed by 1 base and J by 8 bases, leaving 4 bases between them. This clonotype was obtained from a man under 40 in good health and CMV-seropositive. The sample was PBMCs. The rearrangement joins TRBV5-4 to TRBJ1-6; no clear D. The CDR3 loop is CASSLPYSPLHF. The CDR3 nucleotides read TGTGCCAGCAGCTTGCCTTATTCACCCCTCCACTTT.